The 32 T cell receptor beta chains given below trace back to one sample, sequenced in a study of Ad26.COV2.S vaccination and SARS-CoV-2 variants. Profiling relied on immunoSEQ multiplex PCR, and the TCRdb table lists in-frame clones only, not all of them. The sample lists about 400,000 clones, approximately 91% seen once, with 1.5% to 2% in the top ten. The treatment is: about 20 received Ad26.COV2.S at low or high dose, single or two shots; 5 received placebo; per-sample allocation not given. Sample collection was performed on day 63 after the first vaccine or placebo injection. The sequenced sample was peripheral blood, obtained in a trial of Ad26.COV2.S vaccine versus placebo. These receptors were obtained from a person between 18 and 60 years old who received the Ad26.COV2.S COVID-19 vaccine or a placebo.

The rearrangement joins TRBV5-4 to TRBJ2-1; the D is unclear. This CDR3 has 15 amino acids. Per germline, CDR1 SGHNT and CDR2 YYREEE (reference sequence). The germline V and J ends were trimmed by 4 bases and 0 bases, with 11 bases remaining between them. This CDR3 reads CASSPELYSYNEQFF. The DNA of the CDR3 is TGTGCCAGCAGCCCCGAGCTGTACTCCTACAATGAGCAGTTCTTC. Variable domain in full (rest from reference TRBV5-4 and TRBJ2-1): ETGVTQSPTHLIKTRGQQVTLRCSSQSGHNTVSWYQQALGQGPQFIFQYYREEENGRGNFPPRFSGLQFPNYSSELNVNALELDDSALYLCASSPELYSYNEQFFGPGTRLTVL.

The chain uses TRBV11-2 and TRBJ2-5, with TRBD2 matching over 9 bases. This CDR3 contains 15 residues. CDR1 is SGHAT and CDR2 is FQNNGV in the germline V gene. Trimming took 5 bases from V and 2 from J; bases not matched to a gene: 6. CDR3 sequence: CASSPQSGRQETQYF. CDR3 nucleotides: TGTGCCAGCAGCCCTCAGAGCGGGAGGCAAGAGACCCAGTACTTC.

The J gene is TRBJ2-7, the V gene TRBV27, with D maybe TRBD2 (6 bases). Deletions cut 4 bases from V and 4 bases from J, with 23 bases between. Germline V gene data show CDR1 as MNHEY and CDR2 as SMNVEV (reference sequence). The CDR3 totals 17 residues. The CDR3 spells CASSSTKTSRTGYEQYF. CDR3 nucleotides: TGTGCCAGCAGTTCGACGAAGACTAGTAGAACAGGTTACGAGCAGTACTTC.

A note on this clone: Other DNA sequences in the same sample also yield this CDR3. The V and J genes are TRBV12-3 or TRBV12-4 and TRBJ1-3; D is unclear. V lost 3 bases and J lost 2, with 5 bases in between. The CDR3 is made up of 13 amino acids. The CDR3 nucleotides read TGTGCCAGCAGTTTGGGGACTGGAAACACCATATATTTT. This encodes CASSLGTGNTIYF.

This clone was counted only a few times. The chain links TRBV6-5 to TRBJ2-2, with a weak D call TRBD2 (5 bases). Deletions cut 2 bases from V and 2 bases from J, with 12 bases between. Germline CDR1 MNHEY, CDR2 SVGAGI. The CDR3 spans 16 residues. The CDR3 sequence: CASSYEGTPNTGELFF. The CDR3 DNA sequence: TGTGCCAGCAGTTACGAGGGAACTCCAAACACCGGGGAGCTGTTTTTT.

J is TRBJ2-2 and V is TRBV7-9; 12 bases map to TRBD2. The V gene end was trimmed by 2 bases and the J gene end by 5 bases; junction bases not matched to a gene: 3. Germline CDR1 and CDR2: SEHNR and FQNEAQ (reference sequence). This CDR3 comprises 16 residues. Here the CDR3 reads CASSLSSGRGTGELFF. Written as DNA, the CDR3 is TGTGCCAGCAGCTTATCTAGCGGGAGGGGGACCGGGGAGCTGTTTTTT.

This chain uses TRBV30 with TRBJ2-2; the D is unclear. This CDR3 spans 14 amino acids. V shed 1 base and J shed 5 bases, with 11 bases lying between them. Germline V lookup: CDR1 GTSNPN, CDR2 SVGIG (reference sequence). The CDR3 DNA follows: TGTGCCTGGAGTGGTACGGCGGTTACCGGGGAGCTGTTTTTT. It yields the protein CAWSGTAVTGELFF.

The chain links TRBV28 to TRBJ2-1; tentatively, D is TRBD1 (6 bases). This CDR3 is 14 amino acids long. Per the germline V gene, CDR1 is MDHEN and CDR2 is SYDVKM. Between the trimmed V and J ends, which lost 4 bases and 6 bases, there was a span of 13 bases. CDR3 sequence reads: CASSYGAGVNEQFF. The CDR3 DNA reads TGTGCCAGCAGTTACGGAGCAGGGGTCAATGAGCAGTTCTTC.

The V call is TRBV30, the J call TRBJ1-1, with unresolved D. The CDR3 sequence is 13 residues long. Germline CDR1 is GTSNPN and CDR2 is SVGIG (reference sequence). Trimming left V 4 bases short and J 3 bases short, with 12 bases between. CDR3 residues: CAWTYSRDTEAFF. The CDR3 region has the DNA TGTGCCTGGACCTACTCGCGGGACACTGAAGCTTTCTTT.

This chain connects TRBV10-3 to TRBJ1-1; no firm D call. The CDR3 runs 14 residues. Trimming cost V 3 bases and J 1 base, with 9 bases left between them. Germline V gene sequence: CDR1 ENHRY, CDR2 SYGVKD. The chain's CDR3 is CAISDLLPNTEAFF. Written as DNA, the CDR3 is TGTGCCATCAGTGACCTGCTACCGAACACTGAAGCTTTCTTT.

This clone was observed a few times. The J gene is TRBJ2-7, the V gene TRBV27; D not certain. Trimming removed 5 bases from V and 0 bases from J, with 5 bases in between. The CDR3 length is 12 residues. CDR1 MNHEY and CDR2 SMNVEV come from the germline V gene (reference sequence). CDR3 protein: CASSMSSYEQYF. The CDR3 region has the DNA TGTGCCAGCAGTATGAGCTCCTACGAGCAGTACTTC.

This clone occurred once. The gene calls are TRBV4-1 and TRBJ2-3; D might be TRBD1 or TRBD2, each matching 6 bases. Germline values: CDR1 MGHRA, CDR2 YSYEKL. The CDR3 totals 17 residues. The V end lost 0 bases, the J end lost 2 bases, and 15 bases lay between the germline ends. The CDR3 bases are TGCGCCAGCAGCCAAGATACCGGGGGCAGGCCCACAGATACGCAGTATTTT. This translates into CASSQDTGGRPTDTQYF.

This chain links TRBV5-1 with TRBJ1-6; D not resolved. This CDR3 spans 13 amino acids. Germline V CDR1 and CDR2: SGHRS, YFSETQ. Trimming removed 1 base from V and 10 bases from J, with 9 bases in between. CDR3 nucleotide sequence: TGCGCCAGCAGCTTGTCTGAGGGATCACCCCTCCACTTT. Protein: CASSLSEGSPLHF. Based on the CDR3 plus reference TRBV5-1 and TRBJ1-6, the full variable domain is KAGVTQTPRYLIKTRGQQVTLSCSPISGHRSVSWYQQTPGQGLQFLFEYFSETQRNKGNFPGRFSGRQFSNSRSEMNVSTLELGDSALYLCASSLSEGSPLHFGNGTRLTVT.

V and J are TRBV6-2 or TRBV6-3 and TRBJ1-3; D may be TRBD1 (5 bases). Germline V gene lookup returns CDR1 MNHEY and CDR2 SVGEGT. The CDR3 is made up of 14 amino acids. Trimming left V 4 bases short and J 3 bases short, with 10 bases between. The CDR3 sequence is CASSSGSFGNTIYF. CDR3 DNA: TGTGCCAGCAGTTCAGGGTCCTTTGGAAACACCATATATTTT.

V usage is TRBV28 and J usage is TRBJ1-5; D ambiguous. Trimming cost V 5 bases and J 0 bases, with 5 bases left between them. The CDR3 is 13 amino acids. Germline CDR1 and CDR2: MDHEN and SYDVKM. The CDR3 bases are TGTGCCAGCAGTCCCAATAGCAATCAGCCCCAGCATTTT. Protein: CASSPNSNQPQHF.

The V gene is TRBV5-6, the J gene TRBJ1-4, with unresolved D. V was shortened by 3 bases and J by 10 bases, with 13 bases between the two germline ends. The CDR3 extends over 13 amino acids. Germline assignment: CDR1 SGHDT and CDR2 YYEEEE. CDR3 amino acids: CASSSGSGRKLFF. The CDR3 DNA sequence: TGTGCCAGCAGCTCCGGGAGTGGGCGAAAACTGTTTTTT.

The chain combines TRBV27 with TRBJ2-7; TRBD1 might be the D (5 bases). Trimming removed 5 bases at V and 6 bases at J, with 11 bases between. The CDR3 covers 12 residues. Germline CDR1 and CDR2: MNHEY and SMNVEV (reference sequence). CDR3 sequence reads: CASSPQGLEQYF. CDR3 sequence (DNA): TGTGCCAGCAGTCCCCAGGGCCTCGAGCAGTACTTC.

This clone has a handful of counts. The gene calls are TRBV6-2 or TRBV6-3 and TRBJ1-1; D call uncertain. V was shortened by 0 bases and J by 1 base, with 3 bases between the two germline ends. CDR1 is MNHEY, CDR2 SVGEGT, per germline. The CDR3 is 13 amino acids. CDR3 region: CASSYSQNTEAFF. The CDR3 coding sequence is TGTGCCAGCAGTTACTCGCAGAACACTGAAGCTTTCTTT.

The V call is TRBV19, the J call TRBJ1-1; perhaps TRBD1 as D (5 bases). This CDR3 has 17 amino acids. Trimming took off 0 bases at V and 0 bases at J, with 14 bases between the two ends. Germline loops: CDR1 LNHDA, CDR2 SQIVND (reference sequence). The CDR3 loop is CASSIDPQVKLNTEAFF. The DNA for the CDR3 is TGTGCCAGTAGTATAGATCCACAGGTGAAGCTGAACACTGAAGCTTTCTTT.

As concerns this clone: Other DNA sequences in the same sample also yield this CDR3. The chain has TRBV7-9 and TRBJ1-3; 9 positions agree with TRBD1. The CDR3 extends over 15 amino acids. Unmatched junction bases numbered 2, after V lost 5 bases and J lost 0 bases. CDR1 and CDR2 (germline): SEHNR, FQNEAQ (reference sequence). CDR3 nucleotides: TGTGCCAGCAGCCGGACAGGGGACTCTGGAAACACCATATATTTT. Encoded protein: CASSRTGDSGNTIYF. Based on the CDR3 plus reference TRBV7-9 and TRBJ1-3, the full variable domain is DTGVSQNPRHKITKRGQNVTFRCDPISEHNRLYWYRQTLGQGPEFLTYFQNEAQLEKSRLLSDRFSAERPKGSFSTLEIQRTEQGDSAMYLCASSRTGDSGNTIYFGEGSWLTVV.

This chain connects TRBV25-1 to TRBJ2-5; 12 bases are a match to TRBD2. Germline V lookup: CDR1 MGHDK, CDR2 SYGVNS. J gave up 5 bases and V 4 bases, and 8 bases lay outside the gene matches. This CDR3 region has 16 residues. The DNA for the CDR3 is TGTGCCAGCAGTGCTACCGGACTAGCGGGAATGGAGACCCAGTACTTC. Translating gives CASSATGLAGMETQYF. The full variable domain, with the rest looked up from reference TRBV25-1 and TRBJ2-5, is EADIYQTPRYLVIGTGKKITLECSQTMGHDKMYWYQQDPGMELHLIHYSYGVNSTEKGDLSSESTVSRIRTEHFPLTLESARPSHTSQYLCASSATGLAGMETQYFGPGTRLLVL.

This CDR3 reads CASSVGGYSYEQYF. In nucleotides, the CDR3 is TGTGCCAGCAGCGTAGGGGGCTACTCCTACGAGCAGTACTTC. The chain combines TRBV9 with TRBJ2-7, with D perhaps matching TRBD1 (5 bases). Trimming pared 0 bases from V and 0 bases from J, leaving 7 bases between. The CDR3 is made up of 14 amino acids. CDR1 is SGDLS and CDR2 is YYNGEE in the germline V gene.

This chain links TRBV2 with TRBJ2-7; TRBD2 agrees at 9 bases. From germline, CDR1 is SNHLY and CDR2 FYNNEI. The V gene end was trimmed by 6 bases and the J gene end by 9 bases; junction bases not matched to a gene: 12. The CDR3 is 14 amino acids. The CDR3 DNA sequence: TGTGCCAGCAGCGATGGTAGCGGGAGATTAAGGCAGTACTTC. Translation: CASSDGSGRLRQYF.

The rearrangement uses TRBV20-1 and TRBJ2-1; D may be TRBD2 (5 bases). The CDR3 covers 14 residues. Per the germline V gene, CDR1 is DFQATT and CDR2 is SNEGSKA (reference sequence). V was cut by 3 bases and J by 6 bases, with 15 bases left in between. The CDR3: CSASRGPLANEQFF. CDR3 in DNA: TGCAGTGCTAGTCGAGGGCCCTTGGCCAATGAGCAGTTCTTC.

As for this clone: The junction shows a germline mismatch at one end, possibly a read error. The rearrangement uses TRBV27 and TRBJ2-2, with D unclear. Germline V lookup: CDR1 MNHEY, CDR2 SMNVEV (reference sequence). The CDR3 covers 16 residues. The CDR3 DNA sequence: TGTGCCAGCAGCTTATCCCTCACGACTCACACCGGGGAGCTGTTTTTT. Amino acids: CASSLSLTTHTGELFF.

The rearrangement joins TRBV5-1 to TRBJ2-6; possible D gene TRBD1, 5 bases. Germline assignment: CDR1 SGHRS and CDR2 YFSETQ. CDR3 size: 17 residues. Trimming stripped 4 bases from V and 0 bases from J, with 14 bases between. The CDR3: CASSGAQRYSGANVLTF. The CDR3, as DNA: TGCGCCAGCAGCGGGGCGCAGCGCTACTCTGGGGCCAACGTCCTGACTTTC.

The rearrangement links TRBV28 to TRBJ1-5; no clear D gene. This CDR3 is built from 15 residues. With 3 bases removed from V and 1 base from J, the gap between germline ends came to 10 bases. Germline V CDR1 and CDR2: MDHEN, SYDVKM. The CDR3 DNA reads TGTGCCAGCAGTTTTAGAGGGTTAAGCAATCAGCCCCAGCATTTT. Translating gives CASSFRGLSNQPQHF.

This sequence joins TRBV5-8 and TRBJ1-4; a possible D gene is TRBD1 (5 bases). The V end lost 1 base, the J end lost 11 bases, and 12 bases lay between the germline ends. The CDR3 spans 13 residues. Germline-derived CDR1 and CDR2 are SGHTS and YDEGEE. The CDR3 region is CASSLSMTVKLFF. The DNA of the CDR3 is TGTGCCAGCAGCTTGAGTATGACAGTGAAACTGTTTTTT.

The rearrangement uses TRBV28 and TRBJ2-5; 10 bases line up with TRBD1. The CDR3 is 17 amino acids. The germline CDR1 and CDR2 sequences are MDHEN and SYDVKM. The junction had 12 bases not matched to a gene; V was cut back by 4 bases and J by 4 bases. The CDR3 reads CASSSPGQGFVVETQYF. In DNA form, the CDR3 reads TGTGCCAGCAGTTCTCCGGGACAGGGGTTTGTTGTAGAGACCCAGTACTTC. Looking up the rest from reference TRBV28 and TRBJ2-5 gives the full variable domain: DVKVTQSSRYLVKRTGEKVFLECVQDMDHENMFWYRQDPGLGLRLIYFSYDVKMKEKGDIPEGYSVSREKKERFSLILESASTNQTSMYLCASSSPGQGFVVETQYFGPGTRLLVL.

The chain couples TRBV11-2 to TRBJ2-3; tentative D call: TRBD2 (6 bases). CDR1 and CDR2 (germline): SGHAT, FQNNGV. The CDR3 length is 19 residues. V was clipped by 3 bases and J by 3 bases, with 25 bases between them. The CDR3 DNA sequence: TGTGCCAGCAGCTTTTCGTCCCGGGAGCGATGGCTCGGGACAGATACGCAGTATTTT. It yields the protein CASSFSSRERWLGTDTQYF.

The V gene is TRBV18, the J gene TRBJ2-1; 15 positions match TRBD2. The CDR3 length is 20 residues. V shed 3 bases and J 0 bases; nucleotides not matched to a gene: 9. The germline V gene encodes CDR1 KGHSH and CDR2 LQKENI. CDR3 DNA sequence: TGTGCCAGCTCACCCGGACTAGCGGGAGGGACTGTAGCCTCCTACAATGAGCAGTTCTTC. This encodes CASSPGLAGGTVASYNEQFF.

The V call is TRBV7-9, the J call TRBJ2-5, with no clear D. The germline CDR1 and CDR2 sequences are SEHNR and FQNEAQ (reference sequence). The V gene lost 1 base and the J gene lost 7 bases, with 13 bases spanning the gap. This CDR3 is 14 amino acids long. The CDR3 sequence: CASSLDPGSGTQYF. The CDR3 DNA follows: TGTGCCAGCAGCTTAGACCCGGGCTCCGGGACCCAGTACTTC.